These T cell receptor beta chains were read from a single sample in a study of blood T cell repertoires in COVID-19. The table came from immunoSEQ multiplex PCR; TCRdb's copy has only in-frame clones and leaves some out. Here the sample spans 200,000 to 300,000 clones, approximately 90% being singletons. Sample: peripheral blood. These receptor sequences come from a woman between 35 and 50 years old with acute or convalescent COVID-19. Each CDR3 is given with its conserved first and last residue. A D gene is named only where the DNA matches it firmly. The listing skips clone size in some rows; elsewhere it reads once, few, many or a size class.

len: 11
v_gene: TRBV7-9
d_gene: NA
j_gene: TRBJ1-2
abundance: NA
CDR3aa: CASREGDGYTF
CDR3nt: TGTGCCAGCAGGGAAGGGGATGGCTACACCTTC

len: 17
v_gene: TRBV12-5
d_gene: NA
j_gene: TRBJ2-5
abundance: NA
CDR3aa: CASGLVGDLVIGETQYF
CDR3nt: TGTGCTAGTGGCCTTGTGGGCGATTTAGTGATCGGAGAGACCCAGTACTTC

len: 15
v_gene: TRBV6-4
d_gene: TRBD2
j_gene: TRBJ2-3
abundance: NA
CDR3aa: CASSDGTSGGDTQYF
CDR3nt: TGTGCCAGCAGTGACGGGACTAGCGGGGGAGATACGCAGTATTTT

len: 14
v_gene: TRBV5-1
d_gene: TRBD1
j_gene: TRBJ1-4
abundance: NA
CDR3aa: CASRTGFSDEKLFF
CDR3nt: TGCGCCAGCAGGACAGGGTTTTCGGATGAAAAACTGTTTTTT

len: 14
v_gene: TRBV2
d_gene: NA
j_gene: TRBJ1-1
abundance: once
CDR3aa: CASSDWQVNTEAFF
CDR3nt: TGTGCCAGCAGTGACTGGCAGGTGAACACTGAAGCTTTCTTT

len: 16
v_gene: TRBV7-2
d_gene: TRBD2
j_gene: TRBJ2-1
abundance: NA
CDR3aa: CASSRLRGGPSNEQFF
CDR3nt: TGTGCCAGCAGCCGCTTACGGGGGGGCCCGAGCAATGAGCAGTTCTTC

len: 13
v_gene: TRBV5-1
d_gene: TRBD2
j_gene: TRBJ2-1
abundance: NA
CDR3aa: CASNHGGKNEQFF
CDR3nt: TGCGCCAGCAACCACGGGGGGAAAAATGAGCAGTTCTTC

len: 16
v_gene: TRBV2
d_gene: NA
j_gene: TRBJ1-5
abundance: NA
CDR3aa: CASSAQGRVSNQPQHF
CDR3nt: TGTGCCAGCAGTGCCCAGGGGAGGGTAAGCAATCAGCCCCAGCATTTT

len: 15
v_gene: TRBV27
d_gene: TRBD2
j_gene: TRBJ2-1
abundance: NA
CDR3aa: CASSPRGEYYNEQFF
CDR3nt: TGTGCCAGCAGTCCTCGGGGGGAGTACTACAATGAGCAGTTCTTC

len: 13
v_gene: TRBV12-3/TRBV12-4
d_gene: NA
j_gene: TRBJ1-6
abundance: NA
CDR3aa: CASSLDYVSPLHF
CDR3nt: TGTGCCAGCAGTCTTGACTATGTTTCACCCCTCCACTTT

len: 14
v_gene: TRBV6-5
d_gene: NA
j_gene: TRBJ1-6
abundance: NA
CDR3aa: CASSTGTRGSPLHF
CDR3nt: TGTGCCAGCAGTACCGGGACAAGAGGTTCACCCCTCCACTTT

len: 12
v_gene: TRBV2
d_gene: NA
j_gene: TRBJ2-5
abundance: NA
CDR3aa: CASTRGGETQYF
CDR3nt: TGTGCCAGCACCAGAGGGGGAGAGACCCAGTACTTC

len: 18
v_gene: TRBV4-1
d_gene: TRBD2
j_gene: TRBJ2-1
abundance: once
CDR3aa: CASSQDPARLATYNEQFF
CDR3nt: TGCGCCAGCAGCCAAGATCCGGCTCGACTAGCGACCTACAATGAGCAGTTCTTC

len: 13
v_gene: TRBV4-1
d_gene: TRBD1
j_gene: TRBJ1-2
abundance: NA
CDR3aa: CATRLTGNYGYTF
CDR3nt: TGCGCCACCCGTCTGACAGGGAACTATGGCTACACCTTC

len: 11
v_gene: TRBV20-1
d_gene: NA
j_gene: TRBJ2-1
abundance: NA
CDR3aa: CSARFVDEQFF
CDR3nt: TGCAGTGCTAGATTTGTCGATGAGCAGTTCTTC

len: 15
v_gene: TRBV30
d_gene: NA
j_gene: TRBJ1-5
abundance: NA
CDR3aa: CAWSVKGRGNQPQHF
CDR3nt: TGTGCCTGGAGTGTTAAGGGCAGGGGTAATCAGCCCCAGCATTTT

len: 14
v_gene: TRBV10-3
d_gene: TRBD2
j_gene: TRBJ2-5
abundance: NA
CDR3aa: CATYSGGAQETQYF
CDR3nt: TGTGCCACCTATAGCGGGGGGGCCCAAGAGACCCAGTACTTC

len: 14
v_gene: TRBV19
d_gene: NA
j_gene: TRBJ1-3
abundance: NA
CDR3aa: CASSTLIHENTIYF
CDR3nt: TGTGCCAGTAGTACTCTGATACACGAAAACACCATATATTTT

len: 17
v_gene: TRBV5-1
d_gene: TRBD1
j_gene: TRBJ1-3
abundance: NA
CDR3aa: CASSMTGDRLSGNTIYF
CDR3nt: TGCGCCAGCAGCATGACAGGGGATCGCTTATCTGGAAACACCATATATTTT